This record concerns one T cell receptor (beta chain) sequence. Germline-derived CDR1 and CDR2 are SEHNR and FQNEAQ (reference sequence). This CDR3 spans 14 amino acids. V was clipped by 7 bases and J by 3 bases; unmatched bases: 7. The sample belongs to a study of blood T cell repertoires in COVID-19. Across the whole study: Samples taken during acute and convalescent COVID-19 were collected in the United States, Italy and Spain.

Original processing notes: Estimation of nucleated cell counts was performed using reference gene primer amplification. Assay used: immunoSEQ multiplex PCR; TCRdb lists only in-frame clones, some missing. V, J and clone size were drawn from that table, and D and trimming were deduced from the DNA. The table lists some 170,000 clones, about 87% of them singletons. This receptor was obtained from a woman aged 45-59 years with acute or convalescent COVID-19. The sample consisted of peripheral blood. The chain has TRBV7-9 and TRBJ1-1, with 8 bases fitting TRBD1. CDR3 nucleotide sequence: TGTGCCAGCAACCTCGGACAGGGACACACTGAAGCTTTCTTT. Its protein is CASNLGQGHTEAFF.